The 13 T cell receptor beta chains given below trace back to one sample, sequenced in a study of blood T cell repertoires in COVID-19. Generated by immunoSEQ multiplex PCR, the TCRdb table keeps only in-frame clones and is missing some. The sample gives about 170,000 clones, over 65% of which show up once; roughly 4.5% is in the top ten. The specimen sequenced was PBMCs or T cells enriched from blood (not recorded which). All receptors derive from a woman aged 45-60 years who had recovered from COVID-19.

This chain joins TRBV20-1 and TRBJ2-7; the match to TRBD1 covers 9 bases. CDR3 length: 11 amino acids. Germline CDR1 reads DFQATT; CDR2 reads SNEGSKA (reference sequence). V was pared by 6 bases and J by 5 bases, with 2 bases of the junction left unmatched. The chain's CDR3 is CSADRGHEQYV. Here the CDR3 DNA reads TGCAGTGCGGACAGGGGCCACGAGCAGTACGTC.

The chain uses TRBV10-2 and TRBJ2-7; the match to TRBD2 covers 7 bases. This CDR3 has 12 amino acids. Per germline, CDR1 WSHSY and CDR2 SAAADI. V shed 7 bases, J shed 5 bases, and the junction held 5 bases outside the gene matches. CDR3: CASTAGTDEQYV. The DNA of the CDR3 is TGCGCCAGCACAGCGGGAACCGACGAGCAGTACGTC.

As to this clone: In the same sample, other DNA sequences code for this CDR3. The chain carries TRBV6-5 and TRBJ2-7; the D gene is possibly TRBD1 (6 bases). The CDR3 covers 12 residues. Trimming removed 6 bases from V and 3 bases from J, with 9 bases in between. Germline V gene lookup returns CDR1 MNHEY and CDR2 SVGAGI. CDR3 sequence reads: CASSLDSYEQYV. CDR3 bases: TGTGCCAGCAGCCTGGACAGCTACGAGCAGTACGTC.

The rearrangement links TRBV9 to TRBJ1-1; the D is unclear. Trimming took off 0 bases at V and 2 bases at J, with 8 bases between the two ends. This CDR3 has 14 amino acids. CDR1 is SGDLS, CDR2 YYNGEE, per germline. The CDR3 region is CASSVGQKNTEAFF. CDR3 nucleotides: TGTGCCAGCAGCGTAGGGCAGAAAAACACTGAAGCTTTCTTT.

The CDR3 here is CASSGTGDQPQHF. The CDR3 nucleotides are TGTGCCAGCAGCGGGACAGGGGATCAGCCCCAGCATTTT. The chain carries TRBV6-5 and TRBJ1-5, with TRBD1 matching 10 bases. The CDR3 contains 13 residues. CDR1 is MNHEY and CDR2 is SVGAGI in the germline V gene. Unmatched junction bases numbered 1, after V lost 6 bases and J lost 5 bases.

V and J are TRBV6-4 and TRBJ2-2, with no clear D. The CDR3 contains 14 residues. Germline assignment: CDR1 MRHNA and CDR2 SNTAGT. Trimming pared 7 bases from V and 4 bases from J, leaving 13 bases between. The CDR3 spells CASKASVSTGELFF. For the CDR3, the DNA is TGTGCCAGCAAGGCAAGCGTGAGCACCGGGGAGCTGTTTTTT.

CDR3 coding DNA: TGCGCCAGCAGCTTGTCTGACACCTCCTATAATTCACCCCTCCACTTT. Its protein product is CASSLSDTSYNSPLHF. V gene TRBV5-1 combines with J gene TRBJ1-6; D is unclear. The CDR3 sequence is 16 residues long. V lost 1 base and J 0 bases, leaving 8 bases between the germline ends. In germline, CDR1 is SGHRS, CDR2 YFSETQ.

The rearrangement links TRBV7-8 to TRBJ2-1; 9 bases align to TRBD1. Germline V CDR1 and CDR2: SGHVS, FQNEAQ. V lost 0 bases and J lost 7; bases outside the gene matches: 7. The CDR3 is made up of 16 amino acids. CDR3 in amino acids: CASSLALKGQGNEQFF. Written as DNA, the CDR3 is TGTGCCAGCAGCTTAGCCCTAAAGGGACAGGGAAATGAGCAGTTCTTC.

The genes are TRBV7-2 and TRBJ2-2; maybe TRBD2 (5 bases). Germline loops: CDR1 SGHTA, CDR2 FQGNSA. Trimming stripped 6 bases from V and 0 bases from J, with 8 bases between. The CDR3 contains 14 residues. CDR3 nucleotide sequence: TGTGCCAGCAGTTGGACTCCGAACACCGGGGAGCTGTTTTTT. Encoded protein: CASSWTPNTGELFF. Combining the CDR3 with reference TRBV7-2 and TRBJ2-2 gives the whole variable domain GAGVSQSPSNKVTEKGKDVELRCDPISGHTALYWYRQSLGQGLEFLIYFQGNSAPDKSGLPSDRFSAERTGGSVSTLTIQRTQQEDSAVYLCASSWTPNTGELFFGEGSRLTVL.

The V and J genes are TRBV28 and TRBJ1-3; TRBD1 matches at 8 bases. The CDR3 length is 17 residues. V shed 5 bases and J 0 bases; nucleotides not matched to a gene: 9. From germline, CDR1 is MDHEN and CDR2 SYDVKM. As DNA, the CDR3 is TGTGCCAGCAGTGGGGGCCGACAGGGGCCCTCTGGAAACACCATATATTTT. This encodes CASSGGRQGPSGNTIYF.

A few counts support this clone. The chain is built from TRBV27 and TRBJ1-3, with TRBD1 matching 8 bases. V shed 6 bases, J shed 14 bases, and the junction held 6 bases outside the gene matches. Germline V gene lookup returns CDR1 MNHEY and CDR2 SMNVEV (reference sequence). The CDR3 has 11 amino acids. DNA of the CDR3: TGTGCCAGCAGAGGACAGGGAAATCTATATTTT. Amino acid sequence: CASRGQGNLYF.

The chain employs TRBV2 and TRBJ2-7; D gene uncertain. Trimming took 4 bases from V and 1 from J, leaving 11 bases between them. Germline values: CDR1 SNHLY, CDR2 FYNNEI. The CDR3 length is 14 residues. The CDR3 is CASSAMQESYEQYV. In nucleotides, the CDR3 is TGTGCCAGCAGTGCCATGCAGGAATCCTACGAGCAGTACGTC.

This chain uses TRBV27 with TRBJ2-7; 9 positions match TRBD2. V shed 0 bases, J shed 5 bases, and the junction held 14 bases outside the gene matches. The V gene's germline CDR1 is MNHEY and CDR2 SMNVEV (reference sequence). The CDR3 is made up of 18 amino acids. CDR3 residues: CASSLSPPGLALQDEQYV. For the CDR3, the DNA is TGTGCCAGCAGTTTATCGCCTCCGGGACTAGCCCTCCAGGACGAGCAGTACGTC.